A selection of T cell receptor beta chains follows, all from one sample in a study of cytomegalovirus exposure and HLA in healthy donors. The method was immunoSEQ multiplex PCR; TCRdb's version includes in-frame clones alone and lacks a portion of them. The data contain roughly 140,000 clones, around 85% of them singletons. Material for sequencing was PBMCs. All receptors come from a man aged 40-49 years in good health and CMV-seropositive. Each CDR3 is given with its conserved first and last residue. D genes are given only for firm matches. Expanded clones are given a class, and other clones once, few, many or no size at all.

>-|TRBV7-7|TRBJ2-2|-
TGTGCTAGCAGCCAAACCTTACAACTAAACACCGGGGAGCTGTTTTTT
CASSQTLQLNTGELFF
>-|TRBV30|TRBJ2-1|TRBD2
TGTGCCTGGAGTAGAGCGGGAGGAGGTTACAATGAGCAGTTCTTC
CAWSRAGGGYNEQFF
>-|TRBV27|TRBJ1-2|TRBD1
TGTGCCAGCAGGTCAACCTCCACAGGGGAGTTTGGCTACACCTTC
CASRSTSTGEFGYTF
>-|TRBV11-3|TRBJ1-2|-
TGTGCCAGCAGCATCTATTTAGATCATGGCTACACCTTC
CASSIYLDHGYTF
>-|TRBV18|TRBJ1-5|TRBD1
TGTGCCAGCTCACCACTGGGACAGGGCAATCAGCCCCAGCATTTT
CASSPLGQGNQPQHF
>-|TRBV6-4|TRBJ1-1|TRBD1
TGTGCCAGCAGTCCCGGACAGGGGCGAACTGAAGCTTTCTTT
CASSPGQGRTEAFF
>-|TRBV5-4|TRBJ2-7|TRBD2
TGTGCCAGCAGCTTGGACCAAGCGGGAGAGAGCGAGCAGTACTTC
CASSLDQAGESEQYF
>-|TRBV30|TRBJ2-2|-
TGTGCCTGGAGCCCCGGACTCTACCTCCTCACCGGGGAGCTGTTTTTT
CAWSPGLYLLTGELFF
>few|TRBV5-1|TRBJ1-1|-
TGCGCCAGCAGCCATATTGCGGGGCTGGGCACTGAAGCTTTCTTT
CASSHIAGLGTEAFF
>-|TRBV6-6|TRBJ2-2|-
TGTGCCAGCAGTTACGTCCAGGGGAACACCGGGGAGCTGTTTTTT
CASSYVQGNTGELFF
>-|TRBV2|TRBJ1-5|-
TGTGCCAGCAGTGAGAGGACAAGAAATCAGCCCCAGCATTTT
CASSERTRNQPQHF
>-|TRBV7-3|TRBJ2-2|-
TGTGCCAGCAGCGATAGACGTCGGGGCACCGGGGAGCTGTTTTTT
CASSDRRRGTGELFF
>-|TRBV6-6|TRBJ1-1|TRBD1
TGTGCCAGCAGAAAGACAGGGGGCCTAACTGAAGCTTTCTTT
CASRKTGGLTEAFF
>-|TRBV6-1|TRBJ1-6|-
TGTGCCAGCAAAGTCGTAGCTAATTCACCCCTCCACTTT
CASKVVANSPLHF
>-|TRBV30|TRBJ1-2|TRBD1
TGTACCTGGAGATTCAATGACAGGGACTTCGATGGCTACACCTTC
CTWRFNDRDFDGYTF
>-|TRBV2|TRBJ1-1|-
TGTGCCAGAAATCAAGGGGGAACTGAAGCTTTCTTT
CARNQGGTEAFF
>-|TRBV6-5|TRBJ2-1|TRBD1
TGTGCCAGCAGTTACAGGGGACAGGGAGGCAATGAGCAGTTCTTC
CASSYRGQGGNEQFF
>-|TRBV19|TRBJ1-3|-
TGTGCCAGTACCTCACTGATCTCTGGAAACACCATATATTTT
CASTSLISGNTIYF
>-|TRBV14|TRBJ2-7|TRBD1
TGTGCCAGCACCCCGGGGACAGGGAATCGCGAGCAGTACTTC
CASTPGTGNREQYF
>-|TRBV7-9|TRBJ2-7|TRBD2
TGTGCCAGCAGCCTGGACTGGACTAGCTACGAGCAGTACTTC
CASSLDWTSYEQYF